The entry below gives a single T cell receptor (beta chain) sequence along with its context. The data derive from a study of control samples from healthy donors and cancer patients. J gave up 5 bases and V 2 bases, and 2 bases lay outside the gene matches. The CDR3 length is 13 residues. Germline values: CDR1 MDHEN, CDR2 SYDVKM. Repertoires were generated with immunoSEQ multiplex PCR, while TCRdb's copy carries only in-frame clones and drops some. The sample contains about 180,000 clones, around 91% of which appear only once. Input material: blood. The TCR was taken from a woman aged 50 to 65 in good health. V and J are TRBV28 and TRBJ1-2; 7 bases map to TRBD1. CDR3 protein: CASSLTGVYGYTF. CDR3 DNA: TGTGCCAGCAGTTTAACAGGGGTTTATGGCTACACCTTC.